Reported below is one T cell receptor (beta chain). What it recognizes is unknown. The sample is drawn from a study of beta chain features in type 1 diabetes. Every bit of the isolated RNA underwent reverse transcription, so sequencing read expressed TCRB transcripts. The table came from immunoSEQ multiplex PCR; TCRdb's copy has only in-frame clones and leaves some out. The sample carries 50,000 to 55,000 clones, 60% to 70% recorded once. General study findings and limits: cDNA-based reads could over-represent cells with high TCR expression. A moderate, significant TCRB CDR3 shortening appeared in type 1 diabetes across four CD4+ subsets.

The CDR3 consists of 14 residues. Trimming removed 8 bases from V and 6 bases from J; junction bases left unmatched: 10. Germline V gene data show CDR1 as SGHTA and CDR2 as FQGNSA. This chain uses TRBV7-2 with TRBJ2-5, with 9 nucleotides matching TRBD2. The specimen was stem cell memory CD4+ T cells from blood. This TCR was sampled from a woman aged 25-40 years with type 1 diabetes. CDR3 sequence (DNA): TGTGCCAGCTGCAGAGCGGGAGGCGAAAAGACCCAGTACTTC. It is translated as CASCRAGGEKTQYF.